Listed here is a single T cell receptor beta chain. Its antigen remains unknown. This sample stems from a study of response to subunit inactivated influenza vaccine. General observations from the study: Authors suggested each seasonal influenza vaccination recruits few new T cells.

Trimming removed 3 bases from V and 1 base from J; junction bases left unmatched: 9. This CDR3 comprises 16 residues. The germline V gene encodes CDR1 DFQATT and CDR2 SNEGSKA (reference sequence). One entry per CDR3 protein results from TCRdb running MiXCR on the RT-PCR reads. The sample contains 400,000 to 550,000 distinct CDR3 sequences, around 25% of which appear only once. The chain is built from TRBV20-1 and TRBJ2-7; 10 bases line up with TRBD2. The sequencing here drew on CD4+ T cells sorted from PBMCs, taken more than 4 days after vaccination. The sequence was obtained from a middle-aged man who received an inactivated influenza vaccine. This chain's CDR3 is CSARPARTSGSYEQYF. DNA of the CDR3: TGCAGTGCTAGGCCGGCGAGGACTAGCGGTTCCTACGAGCAGTACTTC.